This entry describes one T cell receptor (beta chain). What it recognizes is unknown. The data were obtained in a study of Ad26.COV2.S vaccination and SARS-CoV-2 variants. Sequencing was performed with immunoSEQ multiplex PCR; in TCRdb, only in-frame clones are kept and a portion is missing. The repertoire holds about 680,000 clones, with more than 70% as singletons. Regarding treatment: 15 to 20 received Ad26.COV2.S at low or high dose, single or two shots; roughly five received placebo; per-sample allocation not given. Samples came from day 63 after the first vaccine or placebo injection. Its platform was an Ad26 vector, and its expressed antigen was Wuhan-strain SARS-CoV-2 spike. The CDR3 sequence is 17 residues long. Losses at the gene ends were 5 bases for V and 4 bases for J; bases not matched to a gene: 15. Germline V gives CDR1 SEHNR, CDR2 FQNEAQ (reference sequence). Study-level points and caveats: The analyses of TCR breadth and depth may have understated the size of total T cell responses.

The chain has TRBV7-9 and TRBJ1-1, with 8 positions matching TRBD1. This TCR derives from a person between 18 and 59 years old who received the Ad26.COV2.S COVID-19 vaccine or a placebo. This sample comprised peripheral blood, obtained in a trial of Ad26.COV2.S vaccine versus placebo. In DNA form, the CDR3 reads TGTGCCAGCAGCACTATATCCTTCGACAGGGGCGGCACTGAAGCTTTCTTT. It translates to CASSTISFDRGGTEAFF.